Below, one T cell receptor (beta chain) is given with its context. Its antigen remains unidentified. Germline CDR1 reads KGHSH; CDR2 reads LQKENI. This CDR3 is built from 15 residues. Trimming took off 3 bases at V and 5 bases at J, with 14 bases between the two ends. Every isolated RNA sample was fully reverse transcribed, so sequencing captured expressed TCRB transcripts. Profiling relied on immunoSEQ multiplex PCR, and the TCRdb table lists in-frame clones only, not all of them. The sample includes a few hundred thousand clones, about 15% of them seen just once. The sample belongs to a study of beta chain features in type 1 diabetes. Study outcomes and limitations: Compared with healthy donors, patients appeared to share more similar naive, central memory and regulatory TCRB repertoires. Shortening that was moderate but significant affected the TCRB CDR3s of Type 1 diabetes patients in all four CD4+ subsets. Diminished insertions and augmented deletions at VDJ junctions characterized type 1 diabetes patients.

The chain employs TRBV18 and TRBJ2-1, with a tentative D call TRBD2 (6 bases). This TCR was sampled from a woman in her late teens or twenties in good health. The sample taken for sequencing was naive CD4+ T cells from blood. The CDR3 reads CASSPRDGENNEQFF. CDR3 DNA: TGTGCCAGCTCACCGCGGGACGGGGAAAACAATGAGCAGTTCTTC.